Presented here are 5 T cell receptor beta chains from one specimen sequenced in a study of blood T cell repertoires in COVID-19. Clones were sequenced by immunoSEQ multiplex PCR, and TCRdb holds only the in-frame ones, with some missing. Of around 100,000 clones listed, over 75% are singletons. The specimen sequenced was peripheral blood. The receptors were gathered from a man aged 25 to 45 in a cohort sampled during active COVID-19.

This chain uses TRBV18 with TRBJ2-2; tentative D call: TRBD2 (5 bases). CDR3 length equals 15 residues. The germline V gene encodes CDR1 KGHSH and CDR2 LQKENI. The V end was cut by 0 bases, the J end by 0 bases, with 5 bases between. In DNA, the CDR3 is TGTGCCAGCTCACCACCTAGCGCGAACACCGGGGAGCTGTTTTTT. This sequence encodes CASSPPSANTGELFF.

This rearrangement joins TRBV5-4 to TRBJ1-2; D unresolved. CDR1 is SGHNT and CDR2 is YYREEE in the germline V gene (reference sequence). CDR3 length: 13 residues. V shed 0 bases and J shed 7 bases, with 10 bases lying between them. The chain's CDR3 is CASSLDRLGGYTF. The CDR3 nucleotides read TGTGCCAGCAGCTTGGATCGCCTCGGTGGCTACACCTTC.

The genes are TRBV7-2 and TRBJ1-5, with D maybe TRBD1 (5 bases). Trimming cost V 1 base and J 4 bases, with 11 bases left between them. CDR3 length equals 15 residues. Germline CDR1 SGHTA, CDR2 FQGNSA. CDR3 sequence (DNA): TGTGCCAGCAGCTTAGTGGGAGGGGCGAATCAGCCCCAGCATTTT. This gives the protein CASSLVGGANQPQHF.

The chain has TRBV27 and TRBJ1-6; 7 bases agree with TRBD1. CDR1 MNHEY and CDR2 SMNVEV come from the germline V gene (reference sequence). CDR3 size: 16 residues. J was trimmed by 7 bases and V by 4 bases; bases with no gene match: 10. CDR3 sequence reads: CASSSGNGQVNSPLHF. The CDR3 DNA reads as TGTGCCAGCAGTTCGGGGAACGGACAGGTGAATTCACCCCTCCACTTT.

The chain joins TRBV6-5 to TRBJ2-2; no firm D call. Trimming removed 6 bases from V and 6 bases from J, with 14 bases in between. The germline V gene has CDR1 MNHEY and CDR2 SVGAGI. The CDR3 consists of 14 residues. CDR3 region: CASRISLEAGELFF. DNA for the CDR3: TGTGCCAGCAGGATCTCTCTAGAGGCCGGGGAGCTGTTTTTT.